This TCR beta chain was identified in a study of cytomegalovirus exposure and HLA in healthy donors. The primer mix had 60 Vbeta and 13 Jbeta primers. Sequencing used immunoSEQ multiplex PCR; TCRdb keeps in-frame clones, though not all of them. The profile shows 130,000 or so clones, about 74% of them singletons. The CDR3 loop spans 17 amino acids. This chain joins TRBV21-1 and TRBJ1-5; TRBD1 reflects the table's D call only, with no check against the DNA. TRBV21-1 is assigned pseudogene status. This receptor was taken from a man aged 35-49 years in good health and CMV-seropositive. The sequenced sample consisted of PBMCs. CDR3 sequence (DNA): TGTGCCAGCAGCAAAGCGGGTACAGGGCCAATCAATCAGCCCCAGCATTTT. This codes for CASSKAGTGPINQPQHF.